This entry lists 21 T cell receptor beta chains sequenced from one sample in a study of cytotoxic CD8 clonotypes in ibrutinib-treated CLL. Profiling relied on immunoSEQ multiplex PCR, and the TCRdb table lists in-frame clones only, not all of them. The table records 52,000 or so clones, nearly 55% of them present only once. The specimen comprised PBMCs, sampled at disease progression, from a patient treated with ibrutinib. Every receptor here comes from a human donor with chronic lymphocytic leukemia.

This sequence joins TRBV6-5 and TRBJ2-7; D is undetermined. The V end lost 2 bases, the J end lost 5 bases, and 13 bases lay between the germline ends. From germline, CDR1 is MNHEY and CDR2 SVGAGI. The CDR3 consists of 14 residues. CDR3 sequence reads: CASSYGVWSHEQYF. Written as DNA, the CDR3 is TGTGCCAGCAGTTACGGGGTCTGGAGTCACGAGCAGTACTTC.

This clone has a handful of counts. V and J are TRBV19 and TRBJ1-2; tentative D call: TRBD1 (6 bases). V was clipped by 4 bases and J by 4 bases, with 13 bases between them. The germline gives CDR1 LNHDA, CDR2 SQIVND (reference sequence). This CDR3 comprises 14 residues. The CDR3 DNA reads TGTGCCAGTAGTACACAACAGGGACGCTATGGCTACACCTTC. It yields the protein CASSTQQGRYGYTF.

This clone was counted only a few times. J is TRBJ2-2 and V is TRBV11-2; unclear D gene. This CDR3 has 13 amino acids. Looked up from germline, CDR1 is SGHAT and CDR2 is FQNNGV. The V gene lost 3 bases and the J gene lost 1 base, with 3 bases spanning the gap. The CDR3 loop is CASSFRNTGELFF. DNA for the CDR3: TGTGCCAGCAGCTTTAGGAACACCGGGGAGCTGTTTTTT.

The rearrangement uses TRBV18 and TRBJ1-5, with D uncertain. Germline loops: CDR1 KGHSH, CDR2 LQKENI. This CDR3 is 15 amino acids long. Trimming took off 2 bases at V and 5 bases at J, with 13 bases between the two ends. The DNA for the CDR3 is TGTGCCAGCTCACCATGGGAGGGTAGGGATCAGCCCCAGCATTTT. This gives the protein CASSPWEGRDQPQHF.

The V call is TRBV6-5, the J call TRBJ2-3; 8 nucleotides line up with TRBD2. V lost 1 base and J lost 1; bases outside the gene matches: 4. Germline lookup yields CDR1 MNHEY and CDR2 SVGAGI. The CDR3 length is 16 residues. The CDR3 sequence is CASSYYGSGGTDTQYF. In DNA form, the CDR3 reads TGTGCCAGCAGTTACTATGGTAGCGGGGGCACAGATACGCAGTATTTT.

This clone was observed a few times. The CDR3 nucleotides are TGTGCCAGCTCACCGGACAGCAACACCGGGGAGCTGTTTTTT. This gives the protein CASSPDSNTGELFF. The J gene is TRBJ2-2, the V gene TRBV18, with D possibly being TRBD1 (6 bases). CDR1 KGHSH and CDR2 LQKENI come from the germline V gene. The V end lost 3 bases, the J end lost 2 bases, and 7 bases lay between the germline ends. This CDR3 comprises 14 residues.

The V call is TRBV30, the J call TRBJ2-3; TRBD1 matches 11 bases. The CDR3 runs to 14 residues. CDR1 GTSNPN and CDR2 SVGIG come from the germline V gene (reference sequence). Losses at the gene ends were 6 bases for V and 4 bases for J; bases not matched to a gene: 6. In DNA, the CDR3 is TGTGCCTGCGGGACAGGGGGTTGGGCAGATACGCAGTATTTT. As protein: CACGTGGWADTQYF.

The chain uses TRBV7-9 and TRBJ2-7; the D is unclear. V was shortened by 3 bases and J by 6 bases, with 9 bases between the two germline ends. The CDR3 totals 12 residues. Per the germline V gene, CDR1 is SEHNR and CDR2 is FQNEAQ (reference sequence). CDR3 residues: CASSLGPPEQYF. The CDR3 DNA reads TGTGCCAGCAGCTTGGGCCCCCCCGAGCAGTACTTC.

CDR3 amino acids: CASSDQVPQGVQFF. CDR3 sequence (DNA): TGTGCCAGCAGTGATCAGGTCCCACAGGGTGTGCAGTTCTTC. V is TRBV25-1 and J is TRBJ2-1; TRBD1 might be the D (6 bases). Trimming stripped 3 bases from V and 12 bases from J, with 18 bases between. CDR3 length: 14 residues. Per germline, CDR1 MGHDK and CDR2 SYGVNS. Looking up the rest from reference TRBV25-1 and TRBJ2-1 gives the full variable domain: EADIYQTPRYLVIGTGKKITLECSQTMGHDKMYWYQQDPGMELHLIHYSYGVNSTEKGDLSSESTVSRIRTEHFPLTLESARPSHTSQYLCASSDQVPQGVQFFGPGTRLTVL.

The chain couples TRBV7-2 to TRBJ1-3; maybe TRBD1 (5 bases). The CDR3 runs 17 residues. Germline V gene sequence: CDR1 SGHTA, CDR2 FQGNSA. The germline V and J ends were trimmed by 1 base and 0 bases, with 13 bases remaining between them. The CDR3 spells CASSLVLRADSGNTIYF. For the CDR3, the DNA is TGTGCCAGCAGCTTAGTTCTCAGGGCAGACTCTGGAAACACCATATATTTT. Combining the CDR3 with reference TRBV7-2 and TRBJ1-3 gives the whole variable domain GAGVSQSPSNKVTEKGKDVELRCDPISGHTALYWYRQSLGQGLEFLIYFQGNSAPDKSGLPSDRFSAERTGGSVSTLTIQRTQQEDSAVYLCASSLVLRADSGNTIYFGEGSWLTVV.

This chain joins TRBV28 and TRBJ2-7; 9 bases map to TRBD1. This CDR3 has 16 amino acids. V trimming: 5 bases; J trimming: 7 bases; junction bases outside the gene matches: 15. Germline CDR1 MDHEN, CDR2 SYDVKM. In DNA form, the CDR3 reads TGTGCCAGCAGTCCCGGTTTTGGGGACAGGGCGGGGGAGCAGTACTTC. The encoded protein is CASSPGFGDRAGEQYF.

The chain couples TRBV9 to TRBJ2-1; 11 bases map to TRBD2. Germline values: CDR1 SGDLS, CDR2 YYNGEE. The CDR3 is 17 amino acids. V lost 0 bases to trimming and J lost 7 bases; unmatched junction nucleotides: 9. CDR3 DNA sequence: TGTGCCAGCAGCGTAGCCTATAGCGGGAGGGCCGGTAATGAGCAGTTCTTC. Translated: CASSVAYSGRAGNEQFF.

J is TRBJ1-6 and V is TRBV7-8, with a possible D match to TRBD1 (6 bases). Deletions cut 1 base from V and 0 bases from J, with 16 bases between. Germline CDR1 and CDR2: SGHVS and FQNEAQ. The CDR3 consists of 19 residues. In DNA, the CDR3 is TGTGCCAGCAGCTTAGACAGGGAGTGGGGAAGCTCCTATAATTCACCCCTCCACTTT. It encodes CASSLDREWGSSYNSPLHF. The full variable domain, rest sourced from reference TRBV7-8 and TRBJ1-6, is GAGVSQSPRYKVAKRGQDVALRCDPISGHVSLFWYQQALGQGPEFLTYFQNEAQLDKSGLPSDRFFAERPEGSVSTLKIQRTQQEDSAVYLCASSLDREWGSSYNSPLHFGNGTRLTVT.

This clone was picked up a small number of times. This CDR3 reads CASSSLGGGGQPQHF. The CDR3 nucleotides are TGTGCCAGCAGTTCCCTAGGGGGCGGAGGACAGCCCCAGCATTTT. This chain links TRBV28 with TRBJ1-5; 7 bases agree with TRBD1. The CDR3 spans 15 residues. Looked up from germline, CDR1 is MDHEN and CDR2 is SYDVKM. The ends lost 4 bases at V and 7 bases at J; junction bases unmatched: 10.

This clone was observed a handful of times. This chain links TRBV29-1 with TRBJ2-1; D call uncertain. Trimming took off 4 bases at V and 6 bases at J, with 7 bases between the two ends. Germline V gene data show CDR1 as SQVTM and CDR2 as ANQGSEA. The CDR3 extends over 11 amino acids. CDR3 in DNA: TGCAGCGTTGGGCCCCTCAATGAGCAGTTCTTC. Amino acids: CSVGPLNEQFF.

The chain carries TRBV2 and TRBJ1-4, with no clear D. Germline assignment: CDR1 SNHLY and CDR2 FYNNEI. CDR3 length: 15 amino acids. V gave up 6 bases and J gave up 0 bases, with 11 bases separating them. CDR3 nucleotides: TGTGCCAGCAGAGCCCAGATTGCAACTAATGAAAAACTGTTTTTT. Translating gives CASRAQIATNEKLFF.

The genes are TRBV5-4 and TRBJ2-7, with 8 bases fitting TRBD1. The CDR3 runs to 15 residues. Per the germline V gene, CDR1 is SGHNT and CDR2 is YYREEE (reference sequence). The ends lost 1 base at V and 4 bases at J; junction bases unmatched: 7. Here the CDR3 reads CASSLSRQGAYEQYF. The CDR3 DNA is TGTGCCAGCAGCTTGAGTCGGCAGGGGGCTTACGAGCAGTACTTC.

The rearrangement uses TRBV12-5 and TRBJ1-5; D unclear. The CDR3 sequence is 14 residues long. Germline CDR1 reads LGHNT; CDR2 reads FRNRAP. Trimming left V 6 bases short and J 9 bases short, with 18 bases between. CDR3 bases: TGTGCTAGTGGACCCGGGTTGATCTTGGGGCCCCAGCATTTT. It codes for CASGPGLILGPQHF.

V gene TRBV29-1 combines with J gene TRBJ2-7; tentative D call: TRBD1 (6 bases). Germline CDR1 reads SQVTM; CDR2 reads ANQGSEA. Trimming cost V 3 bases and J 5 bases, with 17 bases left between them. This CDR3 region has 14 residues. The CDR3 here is CSVEERGIRNEQYF. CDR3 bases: TGCAGCGTTGAGGAAAGGGGGATTCGGAACGAGCAGTACTTC.

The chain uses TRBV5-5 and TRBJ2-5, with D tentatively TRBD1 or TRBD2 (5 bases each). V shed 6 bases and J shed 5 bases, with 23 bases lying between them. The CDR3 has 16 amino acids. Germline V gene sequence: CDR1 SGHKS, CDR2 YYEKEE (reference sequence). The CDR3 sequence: CASTVEPGLSGETQYF. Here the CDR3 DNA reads TGTGCCAGCACCGTCGAGCCGGGGCTCTCGGGGGAGACCCAGTACTTC.

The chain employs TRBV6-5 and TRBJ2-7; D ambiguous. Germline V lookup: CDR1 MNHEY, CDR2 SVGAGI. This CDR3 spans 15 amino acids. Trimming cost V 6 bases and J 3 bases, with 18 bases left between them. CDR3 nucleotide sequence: TGTGCCAGCAGGCCCAATCGTGGCTCATACTACGAGCAGTACTTC. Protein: CASRPNRGSYYEQYF.